This TCR beta chain was recovered during a study of CD4 T cells in relation to SARS-CoV-2 and coronaviruses. Unexposed donor CD4+ T cells date from about 2010-2019, before the COVID-19 pandemic. Naive and memory CD4+ T cells came from enriched cryopreserved PBMCs. Findings and caveats of the study: In about 65% of donors, memory CD4+ clonotypes crossrecognized SARS-CoV-2 and at least one common cold coronavirus spike.

Deep TCR-beta sequencing used DNA from uncultured naive and memory CD4+ T cells. Generated by immunoSEQ multiplex PCR, the TCRdb table keeps only in-frame clones and is missing some. The table includes about 59,000 clones, 86% detected once. A note on this clone: What it binds is unknown.

CDR1 is SGHTA and CDR2 is FQGNSA in the germline V gene. The length of the CDR3 is 14 residues. J gave up 5 bases and V 6 bases, and 8 bases lay outside the gene matches. This chain uses TRBV7-2 with TRBJ2-5; 8 bases fit TRBD2. The sequenced sample consisted of memory CD4+ T cells from PBMCs. This clonotype was sampled from a human donor in good health. The CDR3 DNA follows: TGTGCCAGCAGTCGGGGGGGGAGTTCGGAGACCCAGTACTTC. Its protein is CASSRGGSSETQYF.